This record covers a single T cell receptor beta chain. The data stem from a study of blood T cells in healthy people across ages. A second PCR, run for about 6 to 12 cycles, used a sample-barcoded 5' primer plus a J-beta primer mix. TCRdb itself ran the 5' RACE reads through MiXCR, one entry per CDR3 protein. The data show about 1.5 million distinct CDR3 sequences, with about 45% seen just once and around 4% held by the top ten. This CDR3 region has 14 residues. Germline V gene data show CDR1 as SEHNR and CDR2 as FQNEAQ (reference sequence). V lost 6 bases, J lost 12 bases, and 23 bases lay in between.

The material sequenced was blood. The clonotype was recovered from a woman younger than 30 in good health. The chain uses TRBV7-9 and TRBJ1-1; possibly TRBD1 for D (6 bases). CDR3 sequence (DNA): TGTGCCAGCAGTTCTCACCAGGGGACGGGGGAAACTTTCTTT. This translates into CASSSHQGTGETFF.